The next 5 T cell receptor beta chains were all read from a single sample in a study of shared clonotypes between healthy human individuals. Libraries were prepared by immunoSEQ multiplex PCR; TCRdb keeps only in-frame clonotypes and omits some of them. Altogether some 2,000,000 clones are present, 85% to 95% being singletons, with the ten largest covering 0.1% to 0.15%. The specimen was naive CD4+ T cells sorted from blood. As to subset: CD45RA+ positively selected. These receptors all come from a man between 18 and 35 years old in good health.

As to this clone: Germline is not matched at one junction end, which may reflect a read error. This chain links TRBV7-7 with TRBJ2-5; 9 nucleotides match TRBD1. The length of the CDR3 is 13 residues. From germline, CDR1 is SSHAT and CDR2 FNYEAQ (reference sequence). CDR3 sequence: CASSLDRGQTQYF. The CDR3 bases are TGTGCTAGCAGCTTGGACAGGGGCCAGACCCAGTACTTC.

The chain is built from TRBV30 and TRBJ2-3; D is undetermined. CDR1 and CDR2 from the germline V gene are GTSNPN and SVGIG (reference sequence). The CDR3 totals 17 residues. The ends were cut back, 0 bases at V and 2 bases at J, with 18 bases in the middle. As DNA, the CDR3 is TGTGCCTGGAGTGTAAGAGGCTGGCAGCCGGCCACAGATACGCAGTATTTT. Its protein is CAWSVRGWQPATDTQYF.

The V gene is TRBV28, the J gene TRBJ1-4; no firm D call. The CDR3 is 14 amino acids. Trimming removed 0 bases at V and 4 bases at J, with 6 bases between. Germline CDR1 is MDHEN and CDR2 is SYDVKM. CDR3 loop: CASSLWDFNEKLFF. DNA of the CDR3: TGTGCCAGCAGTTTATGGGACTTTAATGAAAAACTGTTTTTT. Variable domain in full (rest from reference TRBV28 and TRBJ1-4): DVKVTQSSRYLVKRTGEKVFLECVQDMDHENMFWYRQDPGLGLRLIYFSYDVKMKEKGDIPEGYSVSREKKERFSLILESASTNQTSMYLCASSLWDFNEKLFFGSGTQLSVL.

This chain uses TRBV5-8 with TRBJ1-1; the D is unclear. The CDR3 covers 16 residues. Trimming cost V 0 bases and J 1 base, with 13 bases left between them. The germline CDR1 and CDR2 sequences are SGHTS and YDEGEE. The CDR3 DNA is TGTGCCAGCAGCTTGGATCCCCCGGCAGCGAACACTGAAGCTTTCTTT. Amino acid sequence: CASSLDPPAANTEAFF.

The chain recombines TRBV5-1 with TRBJ2-7; 12 nucleotides line up with TRBD2. This CDR3 contains 16 residues. Germline trimming cut 0 bases from V and 3 bases from J; bases unmatched to any gene: 4. CDR1 is SGHRS and CDR2 is YFSETQ in the germline V gene. The CDR3 here is CASSLASSGGDYEQYF. CDR3 coding DNA: TGCGCCAGCAGCTTGGCTTCTAGCGGGGGGGACTACGAGCAGTACTTC.